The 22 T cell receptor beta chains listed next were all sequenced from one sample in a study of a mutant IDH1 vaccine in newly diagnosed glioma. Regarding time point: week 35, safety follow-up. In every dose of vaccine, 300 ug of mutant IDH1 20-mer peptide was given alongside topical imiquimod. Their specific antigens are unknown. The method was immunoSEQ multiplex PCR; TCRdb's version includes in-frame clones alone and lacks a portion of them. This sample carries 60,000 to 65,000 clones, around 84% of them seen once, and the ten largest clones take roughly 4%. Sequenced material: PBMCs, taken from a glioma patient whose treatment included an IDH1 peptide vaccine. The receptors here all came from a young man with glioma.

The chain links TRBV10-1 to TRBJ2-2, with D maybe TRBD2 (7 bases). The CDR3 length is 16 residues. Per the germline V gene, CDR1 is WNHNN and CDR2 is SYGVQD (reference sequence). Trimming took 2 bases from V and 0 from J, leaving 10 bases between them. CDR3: CASSEGGGTNTGELFF. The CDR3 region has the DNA TGCGCCAGCAGTGAGGGGGGGGGCACGAACACCGGGGAGCTGTTTTTT.

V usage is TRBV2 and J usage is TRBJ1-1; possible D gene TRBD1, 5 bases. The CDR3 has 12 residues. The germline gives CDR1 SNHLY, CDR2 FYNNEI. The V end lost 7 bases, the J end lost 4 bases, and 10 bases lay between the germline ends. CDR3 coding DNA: TGTGCCAGCAACCTCAGGGTCACTGAAGCTTTCTTT. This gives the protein CASNLRVTEAFF.

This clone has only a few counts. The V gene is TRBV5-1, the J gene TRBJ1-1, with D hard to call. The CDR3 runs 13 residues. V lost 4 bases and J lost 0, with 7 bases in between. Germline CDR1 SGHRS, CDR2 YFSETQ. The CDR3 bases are TGCGCCAGCAGCCCGCCTGTGAACACTGAAGCTTTCTTT. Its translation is CASSPPVNTEAFF. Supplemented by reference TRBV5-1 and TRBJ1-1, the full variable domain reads KAGVTQTPRYLIKTRGQQVTLSCSPISGHRSVSWYQQTPGQGLQFLFEYFSETQRNKGNFPGRFSGRQFSNSRSEMNVSTLELGDSALYLCASSPPVNTEAFFGQGTRLTVV.

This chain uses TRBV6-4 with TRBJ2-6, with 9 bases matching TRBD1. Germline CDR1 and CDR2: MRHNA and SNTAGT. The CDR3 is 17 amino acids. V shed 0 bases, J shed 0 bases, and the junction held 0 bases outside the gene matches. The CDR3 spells CASSDSTGGSGANVLTF. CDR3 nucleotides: TGTGCCAGCAGTGACTCGACAGGGGGCTCTGGGGCCAACGTCCTGACTTTC.

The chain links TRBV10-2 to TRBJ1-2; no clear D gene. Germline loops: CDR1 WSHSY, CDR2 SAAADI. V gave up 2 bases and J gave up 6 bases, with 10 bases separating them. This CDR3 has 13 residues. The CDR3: CASSEMRRDGYTF. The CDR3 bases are TGCGCCAGCAGTGAGATGAGACGGGATGGCTACACCTTC.

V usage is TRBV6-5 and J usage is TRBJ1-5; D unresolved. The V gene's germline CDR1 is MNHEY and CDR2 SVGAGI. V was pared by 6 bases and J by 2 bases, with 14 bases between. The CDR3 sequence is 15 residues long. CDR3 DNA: TGTGCCAGCAGGAAACAGAGCCGAGGCAATCAGCCCCAGCATTTT. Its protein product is CASRKQSRGNQPQHF.

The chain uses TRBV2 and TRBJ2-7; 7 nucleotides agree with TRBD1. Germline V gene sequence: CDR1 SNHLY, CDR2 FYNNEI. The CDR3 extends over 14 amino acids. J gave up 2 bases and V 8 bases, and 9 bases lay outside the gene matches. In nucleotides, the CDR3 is TGTGCCAGCGCGATCCGGGACAGAGCCTACGAGCAGTACTTC. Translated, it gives CASAIRDRAYEQYF.

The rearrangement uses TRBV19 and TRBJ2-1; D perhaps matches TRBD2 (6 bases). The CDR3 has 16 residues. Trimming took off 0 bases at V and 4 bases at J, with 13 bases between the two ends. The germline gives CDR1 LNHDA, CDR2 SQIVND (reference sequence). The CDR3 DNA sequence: TGTGCCAGTAGTATAGATGGGCGGGGAGGTTACAATGAGCAGTTCTTC. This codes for CASSIDGRGGYNEQFF.

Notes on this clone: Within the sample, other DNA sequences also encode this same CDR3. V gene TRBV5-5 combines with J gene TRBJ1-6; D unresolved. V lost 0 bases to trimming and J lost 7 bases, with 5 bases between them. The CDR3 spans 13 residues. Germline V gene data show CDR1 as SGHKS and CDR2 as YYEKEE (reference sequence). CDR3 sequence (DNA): TGTGCCAGCAGCTTGGGGGGAAATTCACCCCTCCACTTT. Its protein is CASSLGGNSPLHF.

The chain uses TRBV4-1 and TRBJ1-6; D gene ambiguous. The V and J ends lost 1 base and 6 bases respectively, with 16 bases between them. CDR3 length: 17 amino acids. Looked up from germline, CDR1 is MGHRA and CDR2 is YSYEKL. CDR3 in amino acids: CASSQGAGKTGNSPLHF. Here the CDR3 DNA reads TGCGCCAGCAGCCAAGGGGCGGGAAAGACGGGTAATTCACCCCTCCACTTT.

CDR3: CASSVLQGTQYF. In nucleotides, the CDR3 is TGTGCCAGCAGTGTTCTCCAGGGGACGCAGTACTTC. The chain employs TRBV2 and TRBJ2-7; D possibly corresponds to TRBD1 (6 bases). The CDR3 covers 12 residues. V lost 4 bases and J lost 9, with 13 bases in between. Germline assignment: CDR1 SNHLY and CDR2 FYNNEI.

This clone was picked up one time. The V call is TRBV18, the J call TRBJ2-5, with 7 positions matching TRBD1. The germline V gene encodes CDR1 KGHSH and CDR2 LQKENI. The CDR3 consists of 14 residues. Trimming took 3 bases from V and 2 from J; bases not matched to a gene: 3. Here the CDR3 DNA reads TGTGCCAGCTCACCGAGACAGGGACAAGAGACCCAGTACTTC. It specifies CASSPRQGQETQYF.

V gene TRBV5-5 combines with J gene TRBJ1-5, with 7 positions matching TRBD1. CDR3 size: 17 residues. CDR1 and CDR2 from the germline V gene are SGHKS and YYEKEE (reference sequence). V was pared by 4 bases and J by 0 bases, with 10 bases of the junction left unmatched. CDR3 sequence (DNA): TGTGCCAGCAGCCCGACAGGGCAAGTTTATAGCAATCAGCCCCAGCATTTT. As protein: CASSPTGQVYSNQPQHF.

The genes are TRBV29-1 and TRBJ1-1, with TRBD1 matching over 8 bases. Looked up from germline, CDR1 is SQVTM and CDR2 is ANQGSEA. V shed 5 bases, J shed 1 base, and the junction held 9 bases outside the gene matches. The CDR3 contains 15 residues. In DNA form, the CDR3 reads TGCAGCGTTTTAGACAGGGGCTCACAGAACACTGAAGCTTTCTTT. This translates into CSVLDRGSQNTEAFF. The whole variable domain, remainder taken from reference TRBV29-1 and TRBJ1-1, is SAVISQKPSRDICQRGTSLTIQCQVDSQVTMMFWYRQQPGQSLTLIATANQGSEATYESGFVIDKFPISRPNLTFSTLTVSNMSPEDSSIYLCSVLDRGSQNTEAFFGQGTRLTVV.

CDR3 region: CASSRDRSGNTIYF. In nucleotides, the CDR3 is TGTGCCAGCAGCAGGGATCGGTCCGGAAACACCATATATTTT. The chain carries TRBV27 and TRBJ1-3; D is perhaps TRBD1 (5 bases). The CDR3 has 14 residues. The V end lost 6 bases, the J end lost 4 bases, and 13 bases lay between the germline ends. Germline V gene lookup returns CDR1 MNHEY and CDR2 SMNVEV (reference sequence).

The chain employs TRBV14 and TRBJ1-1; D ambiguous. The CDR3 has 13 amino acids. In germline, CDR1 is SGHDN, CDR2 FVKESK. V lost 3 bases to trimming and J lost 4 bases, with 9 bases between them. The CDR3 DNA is TGTGCCAGCAGCCAGGGAAAACGCACTGAAGCTTTCTTT. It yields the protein CASSQGKRTEAFF.

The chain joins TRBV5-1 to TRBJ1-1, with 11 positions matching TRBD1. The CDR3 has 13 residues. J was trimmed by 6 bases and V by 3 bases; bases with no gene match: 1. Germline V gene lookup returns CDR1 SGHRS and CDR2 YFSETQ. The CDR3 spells CASSWGQGAEAFF. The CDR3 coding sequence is TGCGCCAGCAGCTGGGGACAGGGGGCTGAAGCTTTCTTT.

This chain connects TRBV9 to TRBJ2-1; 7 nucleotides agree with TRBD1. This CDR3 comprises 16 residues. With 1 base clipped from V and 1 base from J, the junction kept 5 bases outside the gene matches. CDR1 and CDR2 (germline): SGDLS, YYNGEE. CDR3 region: CASSVQTGRSYNEQFF. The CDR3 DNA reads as TGTGCCAGCAGCGTACAGACAGGGCGGTCCTACAATGAGCAGTTCTTC.

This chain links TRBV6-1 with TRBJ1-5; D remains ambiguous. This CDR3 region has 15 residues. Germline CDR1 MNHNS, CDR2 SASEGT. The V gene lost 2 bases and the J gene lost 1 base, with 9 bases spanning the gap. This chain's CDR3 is CASSERPLSNQPQHF. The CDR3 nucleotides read TGTGCCAGCAGTGAAAGGCCTCTCAGCAATCAGCCCCAGCATTTT.

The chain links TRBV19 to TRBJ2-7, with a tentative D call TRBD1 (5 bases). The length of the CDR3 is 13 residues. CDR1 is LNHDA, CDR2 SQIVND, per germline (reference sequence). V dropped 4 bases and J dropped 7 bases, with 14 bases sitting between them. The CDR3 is CASSKQALGEQYF. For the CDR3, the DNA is TGTGCCAGTAGTAAACAGGCTTTGGGGGAGCAGTACTTC.

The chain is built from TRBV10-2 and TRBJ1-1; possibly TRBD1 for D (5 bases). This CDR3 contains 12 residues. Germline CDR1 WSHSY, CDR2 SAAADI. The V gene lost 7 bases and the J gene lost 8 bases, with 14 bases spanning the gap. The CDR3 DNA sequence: TGCGCCAGCATCGGCAGGAGGGGAGAAGCTTTCTTT. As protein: CASIGRRGEAFF.

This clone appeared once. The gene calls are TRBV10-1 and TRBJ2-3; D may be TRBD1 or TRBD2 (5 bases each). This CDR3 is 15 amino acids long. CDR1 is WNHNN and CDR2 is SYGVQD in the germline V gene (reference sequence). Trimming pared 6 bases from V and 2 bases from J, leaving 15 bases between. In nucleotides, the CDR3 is TGCGCCAGCAGCGATTCGGGACCTAACACAGATACGCAGTATTTT. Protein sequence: CASSDSGPNTDTQYF.